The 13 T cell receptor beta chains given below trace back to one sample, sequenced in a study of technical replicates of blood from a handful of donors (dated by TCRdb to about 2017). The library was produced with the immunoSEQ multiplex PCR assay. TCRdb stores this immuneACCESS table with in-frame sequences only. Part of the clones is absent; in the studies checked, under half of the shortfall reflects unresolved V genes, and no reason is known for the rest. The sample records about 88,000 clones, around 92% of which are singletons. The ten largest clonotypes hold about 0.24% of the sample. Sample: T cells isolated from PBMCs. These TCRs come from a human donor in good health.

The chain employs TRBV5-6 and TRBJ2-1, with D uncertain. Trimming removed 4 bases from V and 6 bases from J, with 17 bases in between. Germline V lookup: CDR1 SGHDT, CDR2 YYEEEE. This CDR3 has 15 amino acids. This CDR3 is CASSQLQRKVNEQFF. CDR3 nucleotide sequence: TGTGCCAGCAGCCAGCTCCAGCGTAAGGTCAATGAGCAGTTCTTC.

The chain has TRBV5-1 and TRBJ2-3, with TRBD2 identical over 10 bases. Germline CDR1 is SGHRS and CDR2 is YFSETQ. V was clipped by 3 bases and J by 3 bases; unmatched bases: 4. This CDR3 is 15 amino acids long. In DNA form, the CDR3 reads TGCGCCAGCAGCTGGAGCGGGAGGGTTACAGATACGCAGTATTTT. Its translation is CASSWSGRVTDTQYF.

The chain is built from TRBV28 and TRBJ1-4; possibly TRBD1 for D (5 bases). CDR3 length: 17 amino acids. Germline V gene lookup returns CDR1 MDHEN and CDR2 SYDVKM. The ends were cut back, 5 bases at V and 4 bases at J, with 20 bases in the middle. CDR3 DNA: TGTGCCAGCAGTATGACAGCGTCCCGGGTATATAATGAAAAACTGTTTTTT. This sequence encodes CASSMTASRVYNEKLFF. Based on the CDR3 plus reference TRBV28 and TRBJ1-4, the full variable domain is DVKVTQSSRYLVKRTGEKVFLECVQDMDHENMFWYRQDPGLGLRLIYFSYDVKMKEKGDIPEGYSVSREKKERFSLILESASTNQTSMYLCASSMTASRVYNEKLFFGSGTQLSVL.

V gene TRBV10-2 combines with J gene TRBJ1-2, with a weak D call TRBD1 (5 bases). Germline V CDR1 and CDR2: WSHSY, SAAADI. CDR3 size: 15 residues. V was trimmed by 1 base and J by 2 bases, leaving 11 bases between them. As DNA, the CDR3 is TGCGCCAGCAGTGAGTGGGGGGGAGAGAACTATGGCTACACCTTC. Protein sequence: CASSEWGGENYGYTF.

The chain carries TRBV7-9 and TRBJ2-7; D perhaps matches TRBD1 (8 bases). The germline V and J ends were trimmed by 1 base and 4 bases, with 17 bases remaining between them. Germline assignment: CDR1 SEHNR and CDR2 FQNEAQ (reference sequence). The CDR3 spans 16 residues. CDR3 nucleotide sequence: TGTGCCAGCAGCTTAGGAGGGGGGGACAGGAGATACGAGCAGTACTTC. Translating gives CASSLGGGDRRYEQYF. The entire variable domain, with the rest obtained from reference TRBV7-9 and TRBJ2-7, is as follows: DTGVSQNPRHKITKRGQNVTFRCDPISEHNRLYWYRQTLGQGPEFLTYFQNEAQLEKSRLLSDRFSAERPKGSFSTLEIQRTEQGDSAMYLCASSLGGGDRRYEQYFGPGTRLTVT.

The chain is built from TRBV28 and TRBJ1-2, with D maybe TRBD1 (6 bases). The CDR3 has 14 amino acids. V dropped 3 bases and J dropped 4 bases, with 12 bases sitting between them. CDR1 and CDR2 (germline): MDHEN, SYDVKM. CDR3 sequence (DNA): TGTGCCAGCAGTTTGGGAGGGGGAAGCTATGGCTACACCTTC. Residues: CASSLGGGSYGYTF.

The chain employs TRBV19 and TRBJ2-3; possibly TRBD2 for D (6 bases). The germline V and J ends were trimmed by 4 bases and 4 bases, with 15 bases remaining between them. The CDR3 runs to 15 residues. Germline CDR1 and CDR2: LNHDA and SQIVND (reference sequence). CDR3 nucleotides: TGTGCCAGTAGTAGGTTAGCGGTTACCTCAGATACGCAGTATTTT. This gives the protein CASSRLAVTSDTQYF.

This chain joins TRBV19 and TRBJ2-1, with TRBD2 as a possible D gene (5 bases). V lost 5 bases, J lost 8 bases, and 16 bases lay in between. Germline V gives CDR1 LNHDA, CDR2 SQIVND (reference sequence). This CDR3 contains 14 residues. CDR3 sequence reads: CASSGSSPVDEQFF. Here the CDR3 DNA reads TGTGCCAGTAGTGGGAGTAGTCCCGTCGATGAGCAGTTCTTC.

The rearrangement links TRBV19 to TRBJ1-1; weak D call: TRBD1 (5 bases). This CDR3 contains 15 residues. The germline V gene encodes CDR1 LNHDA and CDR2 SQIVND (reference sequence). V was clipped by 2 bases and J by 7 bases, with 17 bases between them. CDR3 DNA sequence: TGTGCCAGTAGTATAAGTCTGCGTGGGGCAAATGAAGCTTTCTTT. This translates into CASSISLRGANEAFF.

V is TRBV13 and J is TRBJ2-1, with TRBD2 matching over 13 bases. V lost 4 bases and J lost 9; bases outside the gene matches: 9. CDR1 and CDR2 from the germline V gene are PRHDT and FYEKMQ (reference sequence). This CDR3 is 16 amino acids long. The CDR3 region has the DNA TGTGCCAGCAGCTCCAGGGGACTAGCGGGACGGGGTGAGCAGTTCTTC. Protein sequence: CASSSRGLAGRGEQFF.

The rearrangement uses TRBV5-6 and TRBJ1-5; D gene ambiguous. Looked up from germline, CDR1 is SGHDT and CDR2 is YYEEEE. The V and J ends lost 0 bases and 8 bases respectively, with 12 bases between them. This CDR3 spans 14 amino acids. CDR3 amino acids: CASSLVSGPEPQHF. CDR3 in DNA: TGTGCCAGCAGCTTGGTATCTGGGCCTGAGCCCCAGCATTTT.

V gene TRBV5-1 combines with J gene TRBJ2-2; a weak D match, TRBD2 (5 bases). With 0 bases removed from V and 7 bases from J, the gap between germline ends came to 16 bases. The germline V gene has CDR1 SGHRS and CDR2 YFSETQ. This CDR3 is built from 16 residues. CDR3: CASSLATSGSFGELFF. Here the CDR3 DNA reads TGCGCCAGCAGCTTGGCCACATCGGGGTCGTTCGGGGAGCTGTTTTTT.

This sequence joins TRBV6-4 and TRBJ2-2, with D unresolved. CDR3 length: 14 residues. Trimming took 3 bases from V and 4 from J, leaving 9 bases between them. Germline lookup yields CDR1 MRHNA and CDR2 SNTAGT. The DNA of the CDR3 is TGTGCCAGCAGTGATCACGGTAGCACCGGGGAGCTGTTTTTT. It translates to CASSDHGSTGELFF.